This T cell receptor beta chain was sequenced in a study of blood T cell repertoires in COVID-19. Study details: T cells, B-cell-depleted T cells, or PBMCs provided the cDNA or gDNA that served as material.

Per the authors' pipeline: Nucleated cell counts were estimated from reference gene primer amplification. Sequenced by immunoSEQ multiplex PCR; TCRdb stores in-frame clones only, minus some. Clone size and the V and J calls come from that table; the DNA yielded D and trimming. The data contain hundreds of thousands of clones, about 83% of them singletons. V gave up 6 bases and J gave up 6 bases; unmatched junction bases: 13. Germline CDR1 is SGHVS and CDR2 is FQNEAQ. The CDR3 loop spans 16 amino acids. Cohorts were based on clinical histories the participants reported. Each recovered donor of Cohort 3 presented with two negative PCRs, clearance, or symptom resolution.

The receptor was isolated from a woman aged 40 to 50 who had recovered from COVID-19. V is TRBV7-8 and J is TRBJ2-1; 8 bases line up with TRBD2. Sequenced material: PBMCs or T cells enriched from blood (not recorded which). CDR3 sequence: CASRIGPLAGFNEQFF. CDR3 nucleotide sequence: TGTGCCAGCAGAATAGGGCCCCTAGCGGGCTTCAATGAGCAGTTCTTC.